A selection of T cell receptor beta chains follows, all from one sample in a study of CD8+ T cells in alopecia areata. Profiling relied on immunoSEQ multiplex PCR, and the TCRdb table lists in-frame clones only, not all of them. The data show approximately 220,000 clones, 35% to 45% seen once. The sample in question was CD4+ T cells sorted from blood, obtained around week 31, from a patient treated with tofacitinib. The source of these receptors is a human donor with alopecia areata. Each CDR3 is given with its conserved first and last residue. The D gene is left open where the match is weak. Clone sizes are given selectively: once, few, many, or a class where the clone is expanded.

clone_size	d_call	j_call	v_call	cdr3_length	cdr3_nt	cdr3_aa
NA	NA	TRBJ2-7	TRBV6-5	13	TGTGCCAGCAGTACACAACGGGGTGGCGAGCAGTACTTC	CASSTQRGGEQYF
NA	NA	TRBJ2-1	TRBV5-6	15	TGTGCCAGCAGCCTGCTCCGGACTACCTACAATGAGCAGTTCTTC	CASSLLRTTYNEQFF
NA	NA	TRBJ1-5	TRBV30	13	TGTGCCTGGAACGGAGGGCTGGACCAGCCCCAGCATTTT	CAWNGGLDQPQHF
NA	TRBD1	TRBJ2-1	TRBV30	14	TGTGCCTGGAGGACAGGGGGCTTGGGGAATGAGCAGTTCTTC	CAWRTGGLGNEQFF
few	NA	TRBJ1-2	TRBV30	14	TGTGCCTGGAGTGGACAGGTTATGAACTATGGCTACACCTTC	CAWSGQVMNYGYTF
few	TRBD2	TRBJ2-1	TRBV28	14	TGTGCCAGCAGTTTGGTTAGCGGGAAGCTTGAGCAGTTCTTC	CASSLVSGKLEQFF
NA	NA	TRBJ2-7	TRBV6-1	10	TGTGCCAGCAGTGAATTCGAGCAGTACTTC	CASSEFEQYF
NA	TRBD1	TRBJ1-2	TRBV25-1	13	TGTGCCAGCAGACAGGGGCCCGGCCAAAGCTACACCTTC	CASRQGPGQSYTF
NA	NA	TRBJ1-2	TRBV30	11	TGTGCCTGGAGTGTTATGGGGGGCTACACCTTC	CAWSVMGGYTF
few	TRBD1	TRBJ2-5	TRBV9	14	TGTGCCAGCAGCGCTGGGACAGGCTCAGAGACCCAGTACTTC	CASSAGTGSETQYF
NA	TRBD1	TRBJ2-1	TRBV5-4	15	TGTGCCAGCAGCTTCCCACAGGGGGCCTACAATGAGCAGTTCTTC	CASSFPQGAYNEQFF
few	NA	TRBJ2-1	TRBV21-1	15	TGTGCCAGCAGCATTCTCCAATTCTCCTACAATGAGCAGTTCTTC	CASSILQFSYNEQFF
few	NA	TRBJ2-1	TRBV6-1	13	TGTGCCAGCAGTGAAGCAGGGAGCGATGAGCAGTTCTTC	CASSEAGSDEQFF
NA	TRBD2	TRBJ2-3	TRBV7-2	19	TGTGCCAGCAGCTCTGGGGTGGGACTAGCGGGCTTCCCGTTCGGAGCGCAGTATTTT	CASSSGVGLAGFPFGAQYF
few	NA	TRBJ1-5	TRBV12-5	15	TGTGCTAGTGCCCCTTGGCGGGGGAACAATCAGCCCCAGCATTTT	CASAPWRGNNQPQHF
NA	NA	TRBJ1-2	TRBV6-1	12	TGTGCCAGCACCGACGGTGAGTATGGCTACACCTTC	CASTDGEYGYTF
NA	TRBD2	TRBJ2-1	TRBV6-5	15	TGTGCCAGCAGTTACATCGGCGGGGGAGTGAATGAGCAGTTCTTC	CASSYIGGGVNEQFF
few	NA	TRBJ2-7	TRBV7-9	13	TGTGCCAGCAGCCAGGAGACACCCTACGAGCAGTACTTC	CASSQETPYEQYF
NA	NA	TRBJ2-7	TRBV29-1	13	TGCAGCGTTGAAGAGCGCAGGGGCCACGAGCAGTACTTC	CSVEERRGHEQYF
NA	TRBD1	TRBJ2-5	TRBV2	15	TGTGCCAGCAGGGGAAGGGACAGGGCCATCGGGACCCAGTACTTC	CASRGRDRAIGTQYF
NA	NA	TRBJ1-1	TRBV4-1	15	TGCGCCAGCAGCCAAGATAGGGGGATTGGAACTGAAGCTTTCTTT	CASSQDRGIGTEAFF
many	TRBD1	TRBJ2-5	TRBV10-3	14	TGTGCCATCAGCGACAGGGGGCTGGGAGAGACCCAGTACTTC	CAISDRGLGETQYF
few	NA	TRBJ1-1	TRBV29-1	14	TGCAGCGTTGGGGTACTATTGAGGGACACTGAAGCTTTCTTT	CSVGVLLRDTEAFF
NA	NA	TRBJ2-6	TRBV30	16	TGTGCCTGGAGTGCGGGTTTGAGCTCTGGGGCCAACGTCCTGACTTTC	CAWSAGLSSGANVLTF
NA	TRBD1	TRBJ1-1	TRBV29-1	12	TGCAGCGTTTCAGACAGGGTCACTGAAGCTTTCTTT	CSVSDRVTEAFF
few	NA	TRBJ1-5	TRBV7-2	15	TGTGCCAGCAGCTTTGACATCGTAGGGCATCAGCCCCAGCATTTT	CASSFDIVGHQPQHF
NA	NA	TRBJ2-3	TRBV7-2	16	TGTGCCAGCAGCTTATCCGGCCTATATAGCGCAGATACGCAGTATTTT	CASSLSGLYSADTQYF
few	NA	TRBJ2-1	TRBV14	15	TGTGCCAGCAGCCCCGCCTTGATCCCACAGAATGAGCAGTTCTTC	CASSPALIPQNEQFF
few	NA	TRBJ1-1	TRBV6-5	15	TGTGCCAGCAGTAATCCGGGACTTCTTAACACTGAAGCTTTCTTT	CASSNPGLLNTEAFF
NA	TRBD1	TRBJ2-7	TRBV6-5	14	TGTGCCAGCACCGAAAGGACAGGGTGGGGCGAGCAGTACTTC	CASTERTGWGEQYF
NA	TRBD2	TRBJ2-1	TRBV5-1	15	TGCGCCAGCAGCTCCGGGACTAGCGCCTACAATGAGCAGTTCTTC	CASSSGTSAYNEQFF
many	TRBD1	TRBJ2-7	TRBV5-1	13	TGCGCCAGCAGCTGGGGGACAGCGCGCGAGCAGTACTTC	CASSWGTAREQYF
NA	NA	TRBJ2-5	TRBV18	13	TGTGCCAGCTCACCTGAAGGGGCCAGGGTCGGGGACTTC	CASSPEGARVGDF
few	NA	TRBJ2-3	TRBV5-1	15	TGCGCCAGCAGCTTGGACCTTTCTAGCACAGATACGCAGTATTTT	CASSLDLSSTDTQYF
NA	TRBD1	TRBJ2-7	TRBV10-3	15	TGTGCCATCAGTGAGTCGACAGGGAGCTCCTACGAGCAGTACTTC	CAISESTGSSYEQYF
few	NA	TRBJ1-2	TRBV6-5	15	TGTGCCAGCAGTTACGAGGGGAAGGGTAACTATGGCTACACCTTC	CASSYEGKGNYGYTF
NA	NA	TRBJ1-2	TRBV7-9	13	TGTGCCAGCAGCGAGGAAACGCCCTATGGCTACACCTTC	CASSEETPYGYTF
few	NA	TRBJ2-1	TRBV19	14	TGTGCCAGTAGCACGAGTGGATCAGGCAATGAGCAGTTCTTC	CASSTSGSGNEQFF
few	NA	TRBJ1-2	TRBV2	14	TGTGCCAGCAGTGAACAGGTTACTAACTATGGCTACACCTTC	CASSEQVTNYGYTF
NA	TRBD1	TRBJ2-5	TRBV7-2	17	TGTGCCAGCAGCCCTTGGACAGGGGGCCTATCGGGAGAGACCCAGTACTTC	CASSPWTGGLSGETQYF
NA	NA	TRBJ2-3	TRBV6-5	14	TGTGCCAGCAGCAACCCCAAGCGCACAGATACGCAGTATTTT	CASSNPKRTDTQYF
NA	NA	TRBJ2-7	TRBV28	15	TGTGCCAGCAGCCCCACAGGGAGTCAGTCCTACGAGCAGTACTTC	CASSPTGSQSYEQYF
NA	NA	TRBJ2-2	TRBV2	15	TGTGCCAGCAGTGAATATGGGGTGAACACCGGGGAGCTGTTTTTT	CASSEYGVNTGELFF
NA	NA	TRBJ2-7	TRBV27	16	TGTGCCAGCAGTTCATATAGGCCCGCTCGGGGTTACGAGCAGTACTTC	CASSSYRPARGYEQYF
few	TRBD2	TRBJ2-1	TRBV6-1	15	TGTGCCAGCAGTGAAAGGACTAGCGGGTACAATGAGCAGTTCTTC	CASSERTSGYNEQFF
NA	NA	TRBJ1-2	TRBV25-1	11	TGTGCCAGCAGATCGGAGACAGGTCACACCTTC	CASRSETGHTF